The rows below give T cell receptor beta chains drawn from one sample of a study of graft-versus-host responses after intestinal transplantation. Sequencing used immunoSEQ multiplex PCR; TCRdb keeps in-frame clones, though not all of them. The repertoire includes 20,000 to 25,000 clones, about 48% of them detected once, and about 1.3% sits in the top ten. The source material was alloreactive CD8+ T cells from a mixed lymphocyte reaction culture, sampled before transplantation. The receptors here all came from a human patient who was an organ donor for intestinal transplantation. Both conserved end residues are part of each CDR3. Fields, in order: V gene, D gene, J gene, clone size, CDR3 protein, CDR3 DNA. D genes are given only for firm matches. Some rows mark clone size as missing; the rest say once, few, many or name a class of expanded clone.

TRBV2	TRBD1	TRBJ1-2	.	CASRDPDRPNYGYTF	TGTGCCAGCAGGGACCCGGACAGGCCTAACTATGGCTACACCTTC
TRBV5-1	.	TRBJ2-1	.	CASSKRVTAVNEQFF	TGCGCCAGCAGCAAGCGGGTTACAGCCGTAAATGAGCAGTTCTTC
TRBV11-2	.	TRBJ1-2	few	CASSSTVTNYGYTF	TGTGCCAGCAGCTCCACGGTCACTAACTATGGCTACACCTTC
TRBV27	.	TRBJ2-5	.	CASSSRDFQETQYF	TGTGCCAGCAGTTCTCGGGACTTCCAAGAGACCCAGTACTTC
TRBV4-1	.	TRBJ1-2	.	CASSQYYLLDYGYTF	TGTGCCAGCAGCCAGTACTACCTGCTAGACTATGGCTACACCTTC
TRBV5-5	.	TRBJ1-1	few	CASSQDLGILRGDTEAFF	TGTGCCAGCAGCCAAGATCTTGGGATTTTAAGAGGGGACACTGAAGCTTTCTTT
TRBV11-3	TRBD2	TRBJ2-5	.	CASSSWREGLETQYF	TGTGCCAGCAGCTCTTGGCGGGAGGGCCTCGAGACCCAGTACTTC
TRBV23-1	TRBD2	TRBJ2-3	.	CASSQSGLAGGRIPDTQYF	TGCGCCAGCAGTCAATCGGGACTAGCGGGAGGGAGGATCCCAGATACGCAGTATTTT
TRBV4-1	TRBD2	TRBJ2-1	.	CASSQGTSGIYNEQFF	TGTGCCAGCAGCCAAGGCACTAGCGGGATCTACAATGAGCAGTTCTTC
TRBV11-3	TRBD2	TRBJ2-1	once	CASSYPFEVVSSGIYNEQFF	TGTGCCAGCAGTTACCCGTTTGAAGTTGTTTCTAGCGGTATATACAATGAGCAGTTCTTC
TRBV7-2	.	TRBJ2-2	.	CASRSGPYTGELFF	TGTGCCAGCAGGTCCGGGCCCTACACCGGGGAGCTGTTTTTT
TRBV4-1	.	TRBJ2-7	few	CASSQNGGYEQYF	TGCGCCAGCAGCCAAAATGGGGGCTACGAGCAGTACTTC
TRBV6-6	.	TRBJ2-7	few	CASSYGSLHHEQYF	TGTGCCAGCAGTTACGGGTCGCTTCACCACGAGCAGTACTTC
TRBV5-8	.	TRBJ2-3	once	CASSFDGRPEGPPDTQYF	TGTGCCAGCAGCTTTGATGGGAGGCCTGAAGGCCCCCCAGATACGCAGTATTTT
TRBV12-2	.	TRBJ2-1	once	CASRLGAAISGSYNEQFF	TGTGCAAGTCGCCTAGGGGCGGCAATTAGCGGCTCCTACAATGAGCAGTTCTTC
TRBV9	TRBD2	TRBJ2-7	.	CASSVGLAGEAEQYF	TGTGCCAGCAGCGTAGGACTAGCGGGCGAGGCGGAGCAGTACTTC
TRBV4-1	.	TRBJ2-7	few	CASSHPGLHYEQYF	TGCGCCAGCAGCCACCCGGGCCTCCACTACGAGCAGTACTTC
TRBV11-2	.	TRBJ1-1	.	CASSLVFQVTGGDTEAFF	TGTGCCAGCAGCTTAGTCTTTCAGGTAACCGGTGGCGACACTGAAGCTTTCTTT
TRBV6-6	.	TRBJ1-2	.	CASSYHQRRFYGYTF	TGTGCCAGCAGTTACCATCAGCGACGCTTCTATGGCTACACCTTC
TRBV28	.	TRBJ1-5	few	CASSSPNLQGFEDQPQHF	TGTGCCAGCAGTTCGCCCAACTTACAGGGTTTTGAGGATCAGCCCCAGCATTTT
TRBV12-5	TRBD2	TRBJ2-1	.	CASGWTSRRDEQFF	TGTGCTAGTGGTTGGACTAGTAGGCGAGATGAGCAGTTCTTC
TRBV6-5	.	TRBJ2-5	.	CASSETGVYQETQYF	TGTGCTAGCAGCGAGACCGGCGTGTACCAAGAGACCCAGTACTTC
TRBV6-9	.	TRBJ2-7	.	CASGPLGLAYEQYF	TGTGCCAGCGGACCTCTGGGTCTCGCGTACGAGCAGTACTTC
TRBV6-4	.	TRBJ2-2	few	CASSSGNTGELFF	TGTGCCAGCAGTTCAGGGAACACCGGGGAGCTGTTTTTT
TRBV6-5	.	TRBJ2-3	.	CASSYSPGDSTDTQYF	TGTGCCAGCAGTTACTCGCCAGGAGATAGCACAGATACGCAGTATTTT
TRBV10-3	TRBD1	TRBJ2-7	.	CAISPRDRGPYEQYF	TGTGCCATCAGTCCCCGGGACAGGGGGCCTTACGAGCAGTACTTC
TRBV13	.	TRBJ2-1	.	CASSLGVNEQFF	TGTGCCAGCAGCTTAGGGGTGAATGAGCAGTTCTTC
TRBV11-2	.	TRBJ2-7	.	CASSLNYEQYF	TGTGCCAGCAGCTTGAACTACGAGCAGTACTTC
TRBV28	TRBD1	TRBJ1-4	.	CASTVRQGYTTNEKLFF	TGTGCCAGCACGGTCAGACAGGGGTATACAACTAATGAAAAACTGTTTTTT
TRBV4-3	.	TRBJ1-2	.	CASSQDSGGGNYGYTF	TGCGCCAGCAGCCAAGATTCCGGAGGGGGAAACTATGGCTACACCTTC
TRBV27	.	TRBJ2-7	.	CASSLCSPQVCEQYF	TGTGCCAGCAGTTTATGTTCCCCACAGGTTTGCGAGCAGTACTTC
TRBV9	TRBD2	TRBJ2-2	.	CASSVARAGARTGELFF	TGTGCCAGCAGCGTAGCTAGAGCGGGGGCTCGCACCGGGGAGCTGTTTTTT
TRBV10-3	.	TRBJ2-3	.	CAISRLPDTQYF	TGTGCCATCAGTCGACTACCAGATACGCAGTATTTT
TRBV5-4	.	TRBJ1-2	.	CASSLANSLFYYNYGYTF	TGTGCCAGCAGCTTGGCCAACTCCCTTTTCTACTATAACTATGGCTACACCTTC
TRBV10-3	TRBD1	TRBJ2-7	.	CAISETGTYEQYF	TGTGCCATCAGCGAGACAGGGACCTACGAGCAGTACTTC